The rows below give T cell receptor beta chains drawn from one sample of a study of T-cell reconstitution after alpha-beta-depleted transplantation in children. One entry per CDR3 protein, called by TCRdb with MiXCR from the PCR reads. Found here are approximately 630,000 distinct CDR3 sequences, approximately 14% of them singletons; the top ten hold 0.79%. The material was PBMCs, obtained before TCRalphabeta/CD19-depleted stem cell transplant. The receptors were gathered from a girl aged 2-15 years with congenital amegakaryocytic thrombocytopenia, due to receive a stem cell transplant. CDR3s include the opening cysteine and the closing phenylalanine or tryptophan. The D gene is left open where the match is weak. Size is omitted from some rows. Given values are once, few, many or a class for expanded clones.

v_call	clone_size	d_call	j_call	cdr3_aa	cdr3_nt
TRBV11-2	.	TRBD2	TRBJ2-1	CASSFDRSGSVYNEQFF	TGTGCCAGCAGCTTTGATAGGAGCGGGAGTGTCTACAATGAGCAGTTCTTC
TRBV5-1	many	TRBD2	TRBJ2-3	CASSRPLKRERIDTQYF	TGCGCCAGCAGCCGGCCCCTTAAGCGGGAGAGAATAGATACGCAGTATTTT
TRBV7-9	few	TRBD1	TRBJ2-1	CASSPGQGRFNEQFF	TGTGCCAGCAGCCCGGGACAGGGAAGGTTCAATGAGCAGTTCTTC
TRBV15	many	.	TRBJ2-7	CATSIVFFRARANEQYF	TGTGCCACCAGCATCGTCTTTTTTAGGGCCAGGGCCAACGAGCAGTACTTC
TRBV12-3/TRBV12-4	many	TRBD1	TRBJ1-6	CASSPDRGRSPLHF	TGTGCCAGCAGTCCAGACAGGGGGCGTTCACCCCTCCACTTT
TRBV12-3/TRBV12-4	.	.	TRBJ2-7	CASSLQGLTSYEQYF	TGTGCCAGCAGTTTACAGGGGCTGACATCCTACGAGCAGTACTTC
TRBV5-1	.	.	TRBJ2-3	CASSLGPITDTQYF	TGCGCCAGCAGCTTGGGACCCATCACAGATACGCAGTATTTT
TRBV7-3	many	TRBD2	TRBJ2-3	CASSSGTSVDTQYF	TGTGCCAGCAGCTCCGGGACTAGCGTGGATACGCAGTATTTT
TRBV4-1	.	TRBD2	TRBJ2-7	CASSLTSGHSYEQYF	TGCGCCAGCAGCTTGACTAGCGGGCACTCCTACGAGCAGTACTTC
TRBV5-5	.	TRBD1	TRBJ2-3	CASSFYPGTGRTDTQYF	TGTGCCAGCAGCTTTTACCCTGGGACAGGTCGCACAGATACGCAGTATTTT
TRBV20-1	many	.	TRBJ2-5	CSASHEGLETQYF	TGCAGTGCTAGTCACGAAGGGTTGGAGACCCAGTACTTC
TRBV6-1	many	TRBD2	TRBJ2-1	CASSSRPPTSGTYNEQFF	TGTGCCAGCAGCTCACGTCCACCGACTAGCGGGACATACAATGAGCAGTTCTTC
TRBV20-1	many	.	TRBJ2-3	CSASRQGTDTQYF	TGCAGTGCTAGTCGTCAGGGCACAGATACGCAGTATTTT
TRBV5-1	.	.	TRBJ2-5	CASTDSRGAKTQYF	TGCGCCAGCACCGACTCCAGGGGAGCAAAGACCCAGTACTTC
TRBV5-1	.	TRBD1	TRBJ2-1	CASSEDRGYEQFF	TGCGCCAGCAGCGAGGACAGGGGATATGAGCAGTTCTTC
TRBV20-1	many	.	TRBJ2-3	CSARVPDTQYF	TGCAGTGCTAGGGTTCCAGATACGCAGTATTTT
TRBV5-1	many	TRBD1	TRBJ2-2	CASRTGNTGELFF	TGCGCCAGTCGGACAGGGAACACCGGGGAGCTGTTTTTT
TRBV7-8	.	.	TRBJ2-1	CASSLLHGEQFF	TGTGCCAGCAGCTTATTGCATGGTGAGCAGTTCTTC
TRBV7-6	many	.	TRBJ2-7	CASSLVSDGSSYEQYF	TGTGCCAGCAGCTTAGTTTCGGACGGCAGCTCCTACGAGCAGTACTTC
TRBV18	many	.	TRBJ1-6	CASSPPLGFNSPLHF	TGTGCCAGCTCACCACCGTTAGGGTTCAATTCACCCCTCCACTTT
TRBV29-1	few	.	TRBJ1-1	CSVDKGGNTEAFF	TGCAGCGTTGATAAGGGCGGGAACACTGAAGCTTTCTTT
TRBV29-1	.	.	TRBJ2-5	CSVERLGDSQETQYF	TGCAGCGTTGAGCGACTGGGCGATAGCCAAGAGACCCAGTACTTC
TRBV20-1	.	TRBD2	TRBJ2-1	CSARDRGGANNEQFF	TGCAGTGCTAGAGATCGCGGGGGAGCGAACAATGAGCAGTTCTTC
TRBV15	many	TRBD1	TRBJ2-2	CATSIRTGSGELFF	TGTGCCACCAGCATTCGGACAGGGTCCGGGGAGCTGTTTTTT
TRBV10-3	few	.	TRBJ2-7	CAIQSEGSYEQYF	TGTGCCATCCAGAGTGAGGGTTCCTACGAGCAGTACTTC
TRBV5-1	many	TRBD2	TRBJ2-1	CASTPMRSGTDNEQFF	TGCGCCAGCACCCCCATGCGAAGCGGGACTGACAATGAGCAGTTCTTC
TRBV12-3/TRBV12-4	.	TRBD2	TRBJ2-3	CASSPTSGVPDTQYF	TGTGCCAGCAGCCCAACTAGCGGGGTCCCAGATACGCAGTATTTT
TRBV9	many	TRBD2	TRBJ2-7	CASSVEILADPYEQYF	TGTGCCAGCAGCGTAGAGATACTAGCGGATCCCTACGAGCAGTACTTC
TRBV20-1	many	.	TRBJ1-5	CSAAGWGGNQPQHF	TGCAGTGCAGCGGGGTGGGGGGGTAATCAGCCCCAGCATTTT
TRBV12-3/TRBV12-4	few	.	TRBJ2-4	CASSPRDNLAKNIQYF	TGTGCCAGCAGTCCCCGGGACAACCTAGCCAAAAACATTCAGTACTTC
TRBV5-1	many	TRBD1	TRBJ2-7	CASSLAWTGEPYEQYF	TGCGCCAGCAGCTTAGCCTGGACAGGGGAACCCTACGAGCAGTACTTC
TRBV20-1	.	.	TRBJ2-1	CSARSLLALYNEQFF	TGCAGTGCTAGGTCCTTGCTAGCGCTCTACAATGAGCAGTTCTTC
TRBV4-1	.	.	TRBJ2-1	CASSQESGEQFF	TGCGCCAGCAGCCAAGAGAGTGGTGAGCAGTTCTTC